Presented here are 25 T cell receptor beta chains from one specimen sequenced in a study of blood T cell repertoires in COVID-19. Using immunoSEQ multiplex PCR, the repertoire was profiled, and TCRdb retains in-frame clones only, with some absent. Of hundreds of thousands of clones detected, 70% to 90% appear once; the ten largest clones hold 2% to 2.5%. Sequenced material: PBMCs or T cells enriched from blood (not recorded which). The receptors derive from a woman aged 55-75 years in a cohort exposed to, infected with or recovered from COVID-19 (not recorded which).

This chain connects TRBV28 to TRBJ1-3, with 7 nucleotides matching TRBD1. The V gene end was trimmed by 3 bases and the J gene end by 0 bases; junction bases not matched to a gene: 5. Per the germline V gene, CDR1 is MDHEN and CDR2 is SYDVKM. The CDR3 totals 16 residues. Here the CDR3 reads CASSFRDSSSGNTIYF. The CDR3 DNA sequence: TGTGCCAGCAGTTTCCGGGACAGCAGCTCTGGAAACACCATATATTTT.

The genes are TRBV6-2 or TRBV6-3 and TRBJ1-1; 9 bases line up with TRBD1. The V gene end was trimmed by 5 bases and the J gene end by 3 bases; junction bases not matched to a gene: 7. CDR1 is MNHEY, CDR2 SVGEGT, per germline. The CDR3 is made up of 15 amino acids. CDR3 coding DNA: TGTGCCAGCAGTCGGGGACAGGGTGCGCACACTGAAGCTTTCTTT. Its protein is CASSRGQGAHTEAFF.

This clone was seen a few times. The chain couples TRBV5-1 to TRBJ2-3; 13 bases line up with TRBD2. The J segment lost 2 bases and the V segment lost 3 bases, leaving 3 bases of the junction unmatched. CDR1 SGHRS and CDR2 YFSETQ come from the germline V gene. The CDR3 contains 16 residues. The CDR3 spells CASSWGTSGNTDTQYF. CDR3 in DNA: TGCGCCAGCAGCTGGGGGACTAGCGGGAACACAGATACGCAGTATTTT.

The V gene is TRBV9, the J gene TRBJ2-1; a possible D gene is TRBD2 (6 bases). Germline CDR1 and CDR2: SGDLS and YYNGEE. V was clipped by 0 bases and J by 6 bases, with 10 bases between them. The CDR3 covers 14 residues. DNA for the CDR3: TGTGCCAGCAGCGTAGCGTGGGACTCCAATGAGCAGTTCTTC. Its translation: CASSVAWDSNEQFF.

The chain links TRBV12-3 or TRBV12-4 to TRBJ2-1; 7 bases align to TRBD2. Trimming removed 6 bases from V and 15 bases from J; junction bases left unmatched: 11. The CDR3 is 12 amino acids. The CDR3 coding sequence is TGTGCCAGCAGCCCTGGGAGCGGGACCGCGTTCTTC. It specifies CASSPGSGTAFF.

The V call is TRBV13, the J call TRBJ2-7; 8 bases match TRBD1. There are 15 residues in the CDR3. The germline V gene has CDR1 PRHDT and CDR2 FYEKMQ (reference sequence). V lost 5 bases, J lost 7 bases, and 13 bases stayed unmatched. CDR3 region: CASSDRSQGDSEQYF. CDR3 bases: TGTGCCAGCAGCGACAGATCACAGGGGGATTCAGAGCAGTACTTC.

V and J are TRBV28 and TRBJ1-6; D not resolved. The ends were cut back, 6 bases at V and 10 bases at J, with 16 bases in the middle. This CDR3 region has 14 residues. In germline, CDR1 is MDHEN, CDR2 SYDVKM. As DNA, the CDR3 is TGTGCCAGCAGAGGCGCCGGGTTTCAGTCACCCCTCCACTTT. This encodes CASRGAGFQSPLHF.

V is TRBV19 and J is TRBJ2-5; D uncertain. With 3 bases removed from V and 2 bases from J, the gap between germline ends came to 7 bases. This CDR3 has 13 residues. CDR1 is LNHDA, CDR2 SQIVND, per germline (reference sequence). The chain's CDR3 is CASSMGRQETQYF. Written as DNA, the CDR3 is TGTGCCAGTAGTATGGGCAGACAAGAGACCCAGTACTTC.

The chain links TRBV10-1 to TRBJ2-1; 9 nucleotides align to TRBD2. V was clipped by 2 bases and J by 7 bases; unmatched bases: 9. The CDR3 is made up of 16 amino acids. Germline CDR1 reads WNHNN; CDR2 reads SYGVQD (reference sequence). In DNA form, the CDR3 reads TGCGCCAGCAGTGAGGAAAATAGCGGGAGTAAGAATGAGCAGTTCTTC. This sequence encodes CASSEENSGSKNEQFF.

V usage is TRBV7-3 and J usage is TRBJ2-3; 11 positions match TRBD2. V gave up 5 bases and J gave up 1 base; unmatched junction bases: 2. The CDR3 covers 15 residues. CDR1 and CDR2 (germline): SGHTA, FQGTGA. In DNA form, the CDR3 reads TGTGCCAGCAGCCTTAGCGGGAGGGGCACAGATACGCAGTATTTT. Its translation is CASSLSGRGTDTQYF. Supplemented by reference TRBV7-3 and TRBJ2-3, the full variable domain reads GAGVSQTPSNKVTEKGKYVELRCDPISGHTALYWYRQSLGQGPEFLIYFQGTGAADDSGLPNDRFFAVRPEGSVSTLKIQRTERGDSAVYLCASSLSGRGTDTQYFGPGTRLTVL.

This clone turned up a few times. The chain employs TRBV6-5 and TRBJ1-5; 7 bases map to TRBD1. V lost 8 bases and J lost 3; bases outside the gene matches: 10. The CDR3 loop spans 15 amino acids. Per the germline V gene, CDR1 is MNHEY and CDR2 is SVGAGI. Here the CDR3 DNA reads TGTGCCAGCCGACCAGAGGGGGCAGTCAATCAGCCCCAGCATTTT. Amino acids: CASRPEGAVNQPQHF.

This chain connects TRBV28 to TRBJ2-1, with D maybe TRBD1 (6 bases). Trimming left V 7 bases short and J 3 bases short, with 19 bases between. The germline gives CDR1 MDHEN, CDR2 SYDVKM. The CDR3 extends over 16 amino acids. DNA of the CDR3: TGTGCCAGCAAAGTCACAGGGAAGGGCTACTACAATGAGCAGTTCTTC. The encoded protein is CASKVTGKGYYNEQFF.

The rearrangement uses TRBV9 and TRBJ2-1, with TRBD2 matching 13 bases. The CDR3 runs 19 residues. The ends lost 3 bases at V and 0 bases at J; junction bases unmatched: 9. The germline gives CDR1 SGDLS, CDR2 YYNGEE. CDR3 in DNA: TGTGCCAGCAGCGGATCCGGGACTAGCGGGACAAGCTCCTACAATGAGCAGTTCTTC. It codes for CASSGSGTSGTSSYNEQFF.

V is TRBV21-1 and J is TRBJ2-5; the table's D call of TRBD2 was not tested on the DNA. TRBV21-1 is a documented pseudogene. The CDR3 consists of 16 residues. The CDR3 loop is CASNRTSGDGGETQYF. DNA for the CDR3: TGTGCCAGCAACCGGACTAGCGGGGATGGGGGGGAGACCCAGTACTTC.

The CDR3 nucleotides are TGTGCCAGCAGCCCTAGCACAGATACGCAGTATTTT. It specifies CASSPSTDTQYF. The rearrangement links TRBV9 to TRBJ2-3; D uncertain. The V gene's germline CDR1 is SGDLS and CDR2 YYNGEE. The CDR3 contains 12 residues. Trimming left V 4 bases short and J 0 bases short, with 3 bases between.

This clone was seen just once. This chain connects TRBV7-2 to TRBJ2-3; 10 nucleotides line up with TRBD1. CDR1 and CDR2 from the germline V gene are SGHTA and FQGNSA. This CDR3 contains 15 residues. Trimming at V came to 3 bases and at J to 4 bases, leaving 4 bases not matched to a gene. The CDR3 sequence: CASSLRQGAADTQYF. CDR3 sequence (DNA): TGTGCCAGCAGCTTGAGACAGGGGGCCGCAGATACGCAGTATTTT. Based on the CDR3 plus reference TRBV7-2 and TRBJ2-3, the full variable domain is GAGVSQSPSNKVTEKGKDVELRCDPISGHTALYWYRQSLGQGLEFLIYFQGNSAPDKSGLPSDRFSAERTGGSVSTLTIQRTQQEDSAVYLCASSLRQGAADTQYFGPGTRLTVL.

V usage is TRBV28 and J usage is TRBJ2-3; D perhaps matches TRBD2 (5 bases). The V end lost 6 bases, the J end lost 4 bases, and 17 bases lay between the germline ends. The CDR3 has 15 residues. Germline V gene sequence: CDR1 MDHEN, CDR2 SYDVKM. The CDR3 region is CASRPGGDWSDTQYF. The CDR3 DNA reads as TGTGCCAGCAGACCTGGAGGCGATTGGTCAGATACGCAGTATTTT.

The J gene is TRBJ2-1, the V gene TRBV18; 11 bases map to TRBD2. Trimming at V came to 3 bases and at J to 9 bases, leaving 10 bases not matched to a gene. The CDR3 totals 16 residues. Germline V lookup: CDR1 KGHSH, CDR2 LQKENI. The CDR3 spells CASSPSVAGGPGEQFF. DNA of the CDR3: TGTGCCAGCTCACCCAGTGTAGCGGGAGGGCCAGGTGAGCAGTTCTTC.

The chain uses TRBV6-5 and TRBJ2-7, with TRBD1 identical over 7 bases. V trimming: 6 bases; J trimming: 7 bases; junction bases outside the gene matches: 6. The CDR3 runs to 12 residues. Germline lookup yields CDR1 MNHEY and CDR2 SVGAGI. CDR3 in DNA: TGTGCCAGCAGGACAGGGTCTAGGGAGCAGTACTTC. This sequence encodes CASRTGSREQYF.

The rearrangement uses TRBV28 and TRBJ2-7; D call uncertain. The CDR3 totals 17 residues. Trimming removed 9 bases at V and 2 bases at J, with 26 bases between. Germline-derived CDR1 and CDR2 are MDHEN and SYDVKM. The CDR3, as DNA: TGTGCCAGAACTGTTCTTGGGCCTCACTGTTTGGCCTACGAGCAGTACTTC. It is translated as CARTVLGPHCLAYEQYF.

This chain links TRBV28 with TRBJ1-6, with D possibly matching TRBD1 (5 bases). Trimming took 8 bases from V and 7 from J, leaving 12 bases between them. Per the germline V gene, CDR1 is MDHEN and CDR2 is SYDVKM. The CDR3 has 13 amino acids. CDR3 bases: TGTGCCAGCGGGGTCCAGGGAAATTCACCCCTCCACTTT. Translated: CASGVQGNSPLHF.

The chain carries TRBV29-1 and TRBJ2-3; 7 nucleotides align to TRBD1. CDR1 SQVTM and CDR2 ANQGSEA come from the germline V gene. V lost 2 bases to trimming and J lost 1 base; unmatched junction nucleotides: 6. The CDR3 length is 15 residues. CDR3 in DNA: TGCAGCGTTGAACCGAGAGGGGGCGGCACAGATACGCAGTATTTT. It encodes CSVEPRGGGTDTQYF.

The chain has TRBV6-5 and TRBJ1-2; D remains ambiguous. Germline CDR1 is MNHEY and CDR2 is SVGAGI. V shed 0 bases and J shed 1 base, with 9 bases lying between them. This CDR3 has 15 amino acids. For the CDR3, the DNA is TGTGCCAGCAGTTACTCGGGTGGAGATAACTATGGCTACACCTTC. This gives the protein CASSYSGGDNYGYTF.

The gene calls are TRBV5-4 and TRBJ1-6, with 8 bases that match TRBD1. Germline trimming cut 2 bases from V and 8 bases from J; bases unmatched to any gene: 6. This CDR3 has 15 residues. From germline, CDR1 is SGHNT and CDR2 YYREEE (reference sequence). CDR3 bases: TGTGCCAGCAGCTTAGCAGGGACAGGTGATTCACCCCTCCACTTT. Protein: CASSLAGTGDSPLHF.

The CDR3 here is CASSPTTGEGEKLFF. CDR3 DNA: TGTGCCAGCTCACCAACGACAGGGGAAGGTGAAAAACTGTTTTTT. The chain couples TRBV18 to TRBJ1-4; 8 nucleotides match TRBD1. CDR1 KGHSH and CDR2 LQKENI come from the germline V gene. CDR3 size: 15 residues. After removal of 2 bases from V and 7 bases from J, the junction contained 6 bases not matched to a gene. Full variable domain (missing parts from reference TRBV18 and TRBJ1-4): NAGVMQNPRHLVRRRGQEARLRCSPMKGHSHVYWYRQLPEEGLKFMVYLQKENIIDESGMPKERFSAEFPKEGPSILRIQQVVRGDSAAYFCASSPTTGEGEKLFFGSGTQLSVL.